This is a list of T cell receptor beta chains from one sample in a study of cytomegalovirus exposure and HLA in healthy donors. Generated by immunoSEQ multiplex PCR, the TCRdb table keeps only in-frame clones and is missing some. The data show fewer than 200,000 clones, roughly 67% seen once. Specimen: PBMCs. These receptors came from a woman between 18 and 29 years old in good health and CMV-seropositive. CDR3s include the opening cysteine and the closing phenylalanine or tryptophan. Fields, in order: D gene, clone size, V gene, J gene, CDR3 DNA, CDR3 protein. A D gene is named only where the DNA matches it firmly. A clone size is listed for some rows: how often the clone was seen (once, few, many), or a class if it is expanded.

d_call: .; clone_size: few; v_call: TRBV7-5; j_call: TRBJ2-3; cdr3_nt: TGTGTCAGAAGCTTAGCCCTAGAGACTAGCGGGCTCACAGATACGCAGTATTTT; cdr3_aa: CVRSLALETSGLTDTQYF
d_call: .; clone_size: .; v_call: TRBV9; j_call: TRBJ2-2; cdr3_nt: TGTGCCAGCAGCCCGACGCAGGGGACCGGGGAGCTGTTTTTT; cdr3_aa: CASSPTQGTGELFF
d_call: TRBD2; clone_size: .; v_call: TRBV7-2; j_call: TRBJ2-3; cdr3_nt: TGTGCCAGCAGCCAACCGGGACTAGTAATGTATACGCAGTATTTT; cdr3_aa: CASSQPGLVMYTQYF
d_call: TRBD1; clone_size: .; v_call: TRBV29-1; j_call: TRBJ2-3; cdr3_nt: TGCAGCGGACAGGGGGCCCTACCGAGCACAGATACGCAGTATTTT; cdr3_aa: CSGQGALPSTDTQYF
d_call: .; clone_size: .; v_call: TRBV11-2; j_call: TRBJ1-3; cdr3_nt: TGTGCCAGCAGCTTCCCGGGAAACCCTGGAAACACCATATATTTT; cdr3_aa: CASSFPGNPGNTIYF
d_call: TRBD1; clone_size: .; v_call: TRBV19; j_call: TRBJ1-1; cdr3_nt: TGTGCCAGTAGAAGACAGGGGGACACTGAAGCTTTCTTT; cdr3_aa: CASRRQGDTEAFF
d_call: .; clone_size: .; v_call: TRBV6-5; j_call: TRBJ2-7; cdr3_nt: TGTGCCAGCAGTTACTCTTATAGCTCCTACGAGCAGTACTTC; cdr3_aa: CASSYSYSSYEQYF
d_call: .; clone_size: .; v_call: TRBV11-2; j_call: TRBJ2-3; cdr3_nt: TGTGCCAGCAGCTCAAGCAGCACAGATACGCAGTATTTT; cdr3_aa: CASSSSSTDTQYF
d_call: .; clone_size: .; v_call: TRBV7-2; j_call: TRBJ2-3; cdr3_nt: TGTGCCAGCAGCTTAGCGGCGGCAGGGGGCACAGATACGCAGTATTTT; cdr3_aa: CASSLAAAGGTDTQYF
d_call: TRBD1; clone_size: .; v_call: TRBV7-2; j_call: TRBJ2-2; cdr3_nt: TGTGCCAGCAGACCAACAGGGGAGACCGGGGAGCTGTTTTTT; cdr3_aa: CASRPTGETGELFF
d_call: TRBD2; clone_size: .; v_call: TRBV4-2; j_call: TRBJ2-1; cdr3_nt: TGTGCCAGCAGCCATACCCTAGCGGGGGAGGAAGACAATGAGCAGTTCTTC; cdr3_aa: CASSHTLAGEEDNEQFF
d_call: .; clone_size: .; v_call: TRBV10-3; j_call: TRBJ1-6; cdr3_nt: TGTGCCATCGGCGGGGGGGCCCTTAATTCACCCCTCCACTTT; cdr3_aa: CAIGGGALNSPLHF
d_call: TRBD2; clone_size: few; v_call: TRBV6-5; j_call: TRBJ2-1; cdr3_nt: TGTGCCAGCAGAGAGGGACTAGCGGGGCGGAATGAGCAGTTCTTC; cdr3_aa: CASREGLAGRNEQFF
d_call: TRBD1; clone_size: .; v_call: TRBV29-1; j_call: TRBJ1-4; cdr3_nt: TGCAGCGTTGAAGATCGAGGGACAGGAATCGAAAAACTGTTTTTT; cdr3_aa: CSVEDRGTGIEKLFF
d_call: .; clone_size: .; v_call: TRBV27; j_call: TRBJ1-1; cdr3_nt: TGTGCCAGCAGCCCCCGGAGGTCCCTAGAGAACACTGAAGCTTTCTTT; cdr3_aa: CASSPRRSLENTEAFF
d_call: TRBD1; clone_size: .; v_call: TRBV6-1; j_call: TRBJ1-2; cdr3_nt: TGTGCCAGCAGTGATAGGGACAGGGGCGGCTATGGCTACACCTTC; cdr3_aa: CASSDRDRGGYGYTF
d_call: TRBD2; clone_size: .; v_call: TRBV7-6; j_call: TRBJ2-5; cdr3_nt: TGTGCCAGCAGCTTGGGGGCTAGCGGGGCCACAGAGACCCAGTACTTC; cdr3_aa: CASSLGASGATETQYF
d_call: .; clone_size: .; v_call: TRBV25-1; j_call: TRBJ2-1; cdr3_nt: TGTGCCAGTTCTTCATGGCCTGGTGAGCAGTTCTTC; cdr3_aa: CASSSWPGEQFF
d_call: TRBD2; clone_size: .; v_call: TRBV19; j_call: TRBJ2-3; cdr3_nt: TGTGCCTCATTACCTAGCGGCCTAGATACGCAGTATTTT; cdr3_aa: CASLPSGLDTQYF
d_call: .; clone_size: .; v_call: TRBV7-9; j_call: TRBJ2-3; cdr3_nt: TGTGCCAGCACCCTGGGAGCAGGCGGAACAGATACGCAGTATTTT; cdr3_aa: CASTLGAGGTDTQYF
d_call: .; clone_size: .; v_call: TRBV10-3; j_call: TRBJ2-5; cdr3_nt: TGTGCCATCAGTGAGCTCCGAGGGGAGACCCAGTACTTC; cdr3_aa: CAISELRGETQYF
d_call: TRBD2; clone_size: .; v_call: TRBV30; j_call: TRBJ2-5; cdr3_nt: TGTGCCTGGAGTGATGGGGGGGCCCAGTACTTC; cdr3_aa: CAWSDGGAQYF
d_call: .; clone_size: few; v_call: TRBV29-1; j_call: TRBJ1-2; cdr3_nt: TGCAGCGTTGTGGGGGCCGACTATGGCTACACCTTC; cdr3_aa: CSVVGADYGYTF
d_call: .; clone_size: .; v_call: TRBV18; j_call: TRBJ1-4; cdr3_nt: TGTGCCAGCTCACGCCAGGGCCCAACTAATGAAAAACTGTTTTTT; cdr3_aa: CASSRQGPTNEKLFF
d_call: .; clone_size: .; v_call: TRBV18; j_call: TRBJ1-1; cdr3_nt: TGTGCCAGCTCACCTATTAGTGGCACTGAAGCTTTCTTT; cdr3_aa: CASSPISGTEAFF